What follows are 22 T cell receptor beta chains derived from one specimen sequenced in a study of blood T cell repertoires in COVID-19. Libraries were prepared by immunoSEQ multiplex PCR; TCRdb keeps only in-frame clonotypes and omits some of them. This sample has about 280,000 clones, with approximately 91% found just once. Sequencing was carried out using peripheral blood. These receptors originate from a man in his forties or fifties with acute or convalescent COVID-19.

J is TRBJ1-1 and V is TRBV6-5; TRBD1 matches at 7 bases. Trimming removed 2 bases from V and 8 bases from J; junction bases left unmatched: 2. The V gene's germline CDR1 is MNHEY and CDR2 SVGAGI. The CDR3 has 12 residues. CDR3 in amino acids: CASSYTTGEAFF. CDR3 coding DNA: TGTGCCAGCAGTTACACGACAGGGGAAGCTTTCTTT.

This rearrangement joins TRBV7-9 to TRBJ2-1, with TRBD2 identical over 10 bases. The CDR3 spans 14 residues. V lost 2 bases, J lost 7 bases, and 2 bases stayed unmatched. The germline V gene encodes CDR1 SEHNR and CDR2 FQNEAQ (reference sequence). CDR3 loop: CASSLSGGANEQFF. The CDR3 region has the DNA TGTGCCAGCAGCTTAAGCGGGGGGGCTAATGAGCAGTTCTTC.

The CDR3 sequence: CASSLLGGRNTEAFF. The CDR3, as DNA: TGTGCCAGCAGCCTCCTGGGCGGGCGGAACACTGAAGCTTTCTTT. This rearrangement joins TRBV13 to TRBJ1-1; D is unclear. The CDR3 is made up of 15 amino acids. The germline CDR1 and CDR2 sequences are PRHDT and FYEKMQ (reference sequence). V dropped 5 bases and J dropped 1 base, with 14 bases sitting between them.

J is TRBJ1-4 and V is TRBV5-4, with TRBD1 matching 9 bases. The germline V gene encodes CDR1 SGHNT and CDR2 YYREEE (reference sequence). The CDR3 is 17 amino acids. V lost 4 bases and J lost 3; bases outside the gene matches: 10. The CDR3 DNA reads TGTGCCAGCAGCCGATTAGGACAGGGGACTTCTAATGAAAAACTGTTTTTT. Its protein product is CASSRLGQGTSNEKLFF.

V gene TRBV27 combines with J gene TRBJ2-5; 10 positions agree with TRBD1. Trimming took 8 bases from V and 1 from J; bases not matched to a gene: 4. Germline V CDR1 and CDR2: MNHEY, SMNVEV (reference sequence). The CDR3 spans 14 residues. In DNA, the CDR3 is TGTGCCAGCTCCGACAGGGGGCTCCAAGAGACCCAGTACTTC. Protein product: CASSDRGLQETQYF.

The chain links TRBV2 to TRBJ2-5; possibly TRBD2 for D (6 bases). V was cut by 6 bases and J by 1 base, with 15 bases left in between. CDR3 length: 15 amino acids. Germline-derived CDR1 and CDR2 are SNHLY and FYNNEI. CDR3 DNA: TGTGCCAGCAGGGGACCGGGGGAAGTCCAAGAGACCCAGTACTTC. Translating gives CASRGPGEVQETQYF.

CDR3 sequence (DNA): TGTGCCAGCAGCGTTGACAGGGAGGAGACCCAGTACTTC. Protein product: CASSVDREETQYF. The gene calls are TRBV5-8 and TRBJ2-5; 7 bases align to TRBD1. The CDR3 runs 13 residues. The V and J ends lost 4 bases and 5 bases, in that order; junction bases with no gene match: 5. CDR1 is SGHTS, CDR2 YDEGEE, per germline.

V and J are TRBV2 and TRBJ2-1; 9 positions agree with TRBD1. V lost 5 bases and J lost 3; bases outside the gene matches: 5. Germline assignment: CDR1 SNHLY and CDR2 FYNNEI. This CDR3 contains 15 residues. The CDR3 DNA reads TGTGCCAGCAGTCACAGGGGGCCCAACTACAATGAGCAGTTCTTC. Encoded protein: CASSHRGPNYNEQFF.

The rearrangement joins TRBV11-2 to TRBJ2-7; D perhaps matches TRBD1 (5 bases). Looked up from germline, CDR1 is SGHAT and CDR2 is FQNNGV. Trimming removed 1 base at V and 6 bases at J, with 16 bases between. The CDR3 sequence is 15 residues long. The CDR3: CASSLVTTPGLEQYF. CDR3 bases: TGTGCCAGCAGCTTAGTTACAACTCCAGGGCTCGAGCAGTACTTC.

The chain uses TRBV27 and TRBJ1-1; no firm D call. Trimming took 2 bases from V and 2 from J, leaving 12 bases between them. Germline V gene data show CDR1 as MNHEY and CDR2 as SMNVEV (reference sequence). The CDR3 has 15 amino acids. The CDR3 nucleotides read TGTGCCAGCAGTTTAAGAGGCAGAGATAACACTGAAGCTTTCTTT. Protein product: CASSLRGRDNTEAFF.

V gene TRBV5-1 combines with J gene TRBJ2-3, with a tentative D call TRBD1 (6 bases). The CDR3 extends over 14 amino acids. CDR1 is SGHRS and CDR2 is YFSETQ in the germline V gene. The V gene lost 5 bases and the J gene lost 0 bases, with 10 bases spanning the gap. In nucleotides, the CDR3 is TGCGCCAGCAGGGGGGCCGCTAGCACAGATACGCAGTATTTT. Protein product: CASRGAASTDTQYF.

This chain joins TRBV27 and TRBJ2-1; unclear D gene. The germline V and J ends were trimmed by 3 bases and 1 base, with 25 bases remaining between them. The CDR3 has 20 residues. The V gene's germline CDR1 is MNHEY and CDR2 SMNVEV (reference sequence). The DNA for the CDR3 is TGTGCCAGCAGTTTGGAGAGTGGCCCTAATTTCAAAGGATCCTACAATGAGCAGTTCTTC. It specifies CASSLESGPNFKGSYNEQFF.

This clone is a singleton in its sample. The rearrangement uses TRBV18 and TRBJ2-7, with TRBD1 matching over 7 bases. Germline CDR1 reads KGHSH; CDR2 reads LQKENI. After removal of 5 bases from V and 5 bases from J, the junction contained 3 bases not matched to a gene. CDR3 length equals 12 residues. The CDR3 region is CASSFDRDEQYF. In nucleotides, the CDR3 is TGTGCCAGCTCATTTGACAGGGACGAGCAGTACTTC.

The CDR3, as DNA: TGTGCCAGCGAGACAGGGGCTGAAAAACTGTTTTTT. This encodes CASETGAEKLFF. The chain combines TRBV2 with TRBJ1-4, with 8 bases lining up with TRBD1. Germline CDR1 reads SNHLY; CDR2 reads FYNNEI. Trimming cost V 8 bases and J 7 bases; bases outside gene matches: 3. This CDR3 contains 12 residues.

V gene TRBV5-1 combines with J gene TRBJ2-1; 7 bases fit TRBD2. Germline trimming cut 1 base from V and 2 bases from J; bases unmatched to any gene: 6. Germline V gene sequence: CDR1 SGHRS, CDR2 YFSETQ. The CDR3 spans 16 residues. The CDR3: CASSLLTREAYNEQFF. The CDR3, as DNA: TGCGCCAGCAGCTTGCTGACCCGGGAGGCCTACAATGAGCAGTTCTTC.

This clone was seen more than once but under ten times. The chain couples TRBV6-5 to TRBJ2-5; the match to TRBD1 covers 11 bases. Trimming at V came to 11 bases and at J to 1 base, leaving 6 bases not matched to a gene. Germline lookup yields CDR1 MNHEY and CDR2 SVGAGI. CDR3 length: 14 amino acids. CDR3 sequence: CAVGQGAAQETQYF. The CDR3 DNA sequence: TGTGCCGTCGGACAGGGGGCCGCCCAAGAGACCCAGTACTTC.

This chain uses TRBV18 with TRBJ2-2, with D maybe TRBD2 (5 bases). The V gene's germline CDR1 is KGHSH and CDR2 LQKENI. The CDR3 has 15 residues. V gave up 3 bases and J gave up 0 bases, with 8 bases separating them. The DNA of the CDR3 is TGTGCCAGCTCACCTCGGGGTCCGAACACCGGGGAGCTGTTTTTT. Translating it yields CASSPRGPNTGELFF.

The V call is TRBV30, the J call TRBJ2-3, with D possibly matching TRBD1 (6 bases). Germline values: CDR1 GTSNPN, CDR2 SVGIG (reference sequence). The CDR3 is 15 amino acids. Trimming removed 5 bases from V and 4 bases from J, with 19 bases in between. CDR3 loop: CAWGKLGGWSDTQYF. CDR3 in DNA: TGTGCCTGGGGCAAGCTTGGGGGCTGGTCAGATACGCAGTATTTT. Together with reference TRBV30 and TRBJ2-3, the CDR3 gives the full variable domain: SQTIHQWPATLVQPVGSPLSLECTVEGTSNPNLYWYRQAAGRGLQLLFYSVGIGQISSEVPQNLSASRPQDRQFILSSKKLLLSDSGFYLCAWGKLGGWSDTQYFGPGTRLTVL.

CDR3 loop: CASSYGALYEQYF. For the CDR3, the DNA is TGTGCCAGCAGTTACGGGGCTTTATACGAGCAGTACTTC. The rearrangement uses TRBV6-5 and TRBJ2-7; tentatively, D is TRBD1 (5 bases). V lost 2 bases to trimming and J lost 4 bases, with 9 bases between them. The CDR3 runs 13 residues. From germline, CDR1 is MNHEY and CDR2 SVGAGI.

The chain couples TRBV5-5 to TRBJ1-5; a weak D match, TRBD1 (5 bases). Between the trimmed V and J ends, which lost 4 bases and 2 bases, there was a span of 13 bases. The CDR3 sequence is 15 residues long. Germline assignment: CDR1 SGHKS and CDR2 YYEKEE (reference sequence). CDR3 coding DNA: TGTGCCAGCAGCCCAGGGCCCCGAGGCAATCAGCCCCAGCATTTT. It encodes CASSPGPRGNQPQHF.

The DNA for the CDR3 is TGTGCCAGCGTGAGGGACACCGGGACAGATACGCAGTATTTT. Translated, it gives CASVRDTGTDTQYF. This sequence joins TRBV2 and TRBJ2-3; D is possibly TRBD1 (6 bases). V lost 8 bases and J lost 3, with 15 bases in between. This CDR3 is built from 14 residues. Germline CDR1 reads SNHLY; CDR2 reads FYNNEI.

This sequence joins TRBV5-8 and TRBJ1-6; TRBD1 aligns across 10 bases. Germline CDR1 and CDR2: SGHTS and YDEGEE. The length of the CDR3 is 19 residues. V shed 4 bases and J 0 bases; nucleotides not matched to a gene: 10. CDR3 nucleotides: TGTGCCAGCAGCCCGGCCCCGGGACAGGGGAGCTCCTATAATTCACCCCTCCACTTT. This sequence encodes CASSPAPGQGSSYNSPLHF.